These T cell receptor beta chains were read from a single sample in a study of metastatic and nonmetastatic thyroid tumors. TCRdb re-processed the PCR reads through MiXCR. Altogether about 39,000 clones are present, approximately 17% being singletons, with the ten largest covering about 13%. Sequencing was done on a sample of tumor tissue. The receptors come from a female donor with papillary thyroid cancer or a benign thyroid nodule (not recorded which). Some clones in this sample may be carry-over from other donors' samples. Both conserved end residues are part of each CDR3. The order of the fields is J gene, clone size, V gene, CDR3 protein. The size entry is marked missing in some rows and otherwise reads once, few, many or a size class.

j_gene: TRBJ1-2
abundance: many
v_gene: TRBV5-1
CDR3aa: CASSLVPDRGQGYTF

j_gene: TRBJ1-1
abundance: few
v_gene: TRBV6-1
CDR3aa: CASRPLRGGANNEAFF

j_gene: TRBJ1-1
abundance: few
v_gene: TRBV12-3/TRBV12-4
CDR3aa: CASRWTAGGSTEAFF

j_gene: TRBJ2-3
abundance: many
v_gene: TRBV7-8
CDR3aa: CASSSRYTDTQYF

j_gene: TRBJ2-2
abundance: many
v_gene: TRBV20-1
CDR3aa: CSAVTGGPGTGELFF

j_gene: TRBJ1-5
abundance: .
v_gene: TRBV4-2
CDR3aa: CASSGGTGSYSNQPQHF

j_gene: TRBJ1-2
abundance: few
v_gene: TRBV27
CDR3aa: CASSMCYGCTF

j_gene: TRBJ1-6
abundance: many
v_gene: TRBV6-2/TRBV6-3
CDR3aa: CASSLQGRSPLHF

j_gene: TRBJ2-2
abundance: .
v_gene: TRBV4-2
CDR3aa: CASSQDRTSPGELFF

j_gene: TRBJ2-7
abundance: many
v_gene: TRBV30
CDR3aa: CAWSATGLAGFYEQYF

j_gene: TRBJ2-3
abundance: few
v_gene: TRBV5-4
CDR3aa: CASSVHTADTQYF

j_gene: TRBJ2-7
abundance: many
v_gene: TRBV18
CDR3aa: CASSPNSYEQYF

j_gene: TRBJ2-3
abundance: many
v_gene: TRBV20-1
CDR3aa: CSADISGASTDTQYF

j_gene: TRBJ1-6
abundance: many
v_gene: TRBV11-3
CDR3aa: CASSLEGAPLSYNSPLHF

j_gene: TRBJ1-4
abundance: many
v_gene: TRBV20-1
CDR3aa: CSAEGQYNEKLFF

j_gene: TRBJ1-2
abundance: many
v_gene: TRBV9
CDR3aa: CASSVVEGDGYTF